Given below is one TCR beta chain in context. Its antigen is unknown. This specimen belongs to a study of cytomegalovirus exposure and HLA in healthy donors. Overall study context: From about 170 million T cells, an earlier analysis saw approximately 120 million unique TCR beta sequences. Counted in an early data release were 65 million to 100 million unique TCRs from HLA-typed donors. Whole-study findings and limits: Under in vitro conditions, a few CMV-associated chains were confirmed as specific for CMV antigens.

The V gene's germline CDR1 is SGHAT and CDR2 FQDESV (reference sequence). This CDR3 is built from 14 residues. V was shortened by 5 bases and J by 4 bases, with 14 bases between the two germline ends. Use of 60 Vbeta and 13 Jbeta primers characterized the PCR. Profiling relied on immunoSEQ multiplex PCR, and the TCRdb table lists in-frame clones only, not all of them. This table holds around 90,000 clones, 85% found once. The chain is built from TRBV11-1 and TRBJ2-5, with a tentative D call TRBD1 (6 bases). Sequenced material: PBMCs. This receptor was obtained from a man aged 40-50 years in good health and CMV-seropositive. CDR3 nucleotide sequence: TGTGCCAGCAGCATCCCGACAGGAGCAGAGACCCAGTACTTC. As protein: CASSIPTGAETQYF.